The 30 T cell receptor beta chains listed next were all sequenced from one sample in a study of neoadjuvant nivolumab and ipilimumab in lung cancer. Using immunoSEQ multiplex PCR, the repertoire was profiled, and TCRdb retains in-frame clones only, with some absent. Of 6,500 to 8,500 clones detected, less than 85% appear once; the ten largest clones hold approximately 4.5%. This sample comprised tumor tissue, obtained after neoadjuvant nivolumab, alone or with ipilimumab, at or shortly before surgery. Source of these receptors: an adult with non-small cell lung cancer.

The sample holds a few counts of this clone. The gene calls are TRBV27 and TRBJ2-1; D possibly corresponds to TRBD2 (6 bases). CDR1 MNHEY and CDR2 SMNVEV come from the germline V gene (reference sequence). The CDR3 covers 15 residues. V was pared by 6 bases and J by 7 bases, with 19 bases between. The CDR3, as DNA: TGTGCCAGCAGGGGGAGGACCAACCGGGGGAATGAGCAGTTCTTC. Protein product: CASRGRTNRGNEQFF.

The chain links TRBV6-9 to TRBJ2-7; 7 nucleotides match TRBD2. V lost 3 bases to trimming and J lost 6 bases; unmatched junction nucleotides: 17. The CDR3 sequence is 17 residues long. Germline V lookup: CDR1 MNHGY, CDR2 SVAAGI. The CDR3 sequence is CASSYHLVQREMGEQYF. Here the CDR3 DNA reads TGTGCCAGCAGTTACCACCTTGTGCAGCGGGAAATGGGCGAGCAGTACTTC.

This chain joins TRBV5-5 and TRBJ2-7; D possibly corresponds to TRBD1 (6 bases). Trimming cost V 4 bases and J 6 bases, with 11 bases left between them. This CDR3 comprises 12 residues. Germline loops: CDR1 SGHKS, CDR2 YYEKEE (reference sequence). For the CDR3, the DNA is TGTGCCAGCAGCCAGACAGGATTCGAGCAGTACTTC. Its protein product is CASSQTGFEQYF.

This sequence joins TRBV7-6 and TRBJ1-1, with D perhaps matching TRBD1 (5 bases). With 3 bases removed from V and 3 bases from J, the gap between germline ends came to 17 bases. This CDR3 is 16 amino acids long. Germline V gene lookup returns CDR1 SGHVS and CDR2 FNYEAQ. CDR3 residues: CASSFSLARGDTEAFF. Here the CDR3 DNA reads TGTGCCAGCAGCTTTAGTTTGGCAAGAGGGGACACTGAAGCTTTCTTT.

V usage is TRBV12-2 and J usage is TRBJ2-7; the table names TRBD2, a call not compared with the DNA. TRBV12-2 is a known pseudogene. CDR3 length equals 16 residues. CDR3 region: CASRFLLREAQNEQYF. In DNA, the CDR3 is TGTGCAAGTCGCTTTCTCTTGCGGGAGGCCCAGAACGAGCAGTACTTC.

V and J are TRBV5-4 and TRBJ1-5; possible D gene TRBD1, 6 bases. Germline V gives CDR1 SGHNT, CDR2 YYREEE (reference sequence). The germline V and J ends were trimmed by 0 bases and 9 bases, with 10 bases remaining between them. CDR3 size: 13 residues. The CDR3 loop is CASSLDGGPPQHF. In DNA form, the CDR3 reads TGTGCCAGCAGCTTGGACGGGGGCCCGCCCCAGCATTTT.

This clone was detected a few times. The gene calls are TRBV6-1 and TRBJ1-4, with 10 bases aligning to TRBD1. Per germline, CDR1 MNHNS and CDR2 SASEGT. V shed 6 bases and J 5 bases; nucleotides not matched to a gene: 3. The CDR3 contains 14 residues. Written as DNA, the CDR3 is TGTGCCAGCAGCTTGGGACAGGGGAATGAAAAACTGTTTTTT. Residues: CASSLGQGNEKLFF.

This rearrangement joins TRBV15 to TRBJ2-1, with TRBD2 identical over 7 bases. The germline V gene has CDR1 LNHNV and CDR2 YYDKDF (reference sequence). V was clipped by 0 bases and J by 2 bases; unmatched bases: 7. This CDR3 region has 17 residues. The CDR3 nucleotides are TGTGCCACCAGCAGAGATTTGAGGAGCGGGACCTACAATGAGCAGTTCTTC. This encodes CATSRDLRSGTYNEQFF.

CDR3 nucleotide sequence: TGCGCCAGCAGCCAATTTTCTGTGGGGCGGAGCTTTCCCTACGAGCAGTACTTC. As protein: CASSQFSVGRSFPYEQYF. The chain carries TRBV4-1 and TRBJ2-7, with D maybe TRBD1 (5 bases). Trimming removed 2 bases from V and 2 bases from J, with 22 bases in between. The CDR3 covers 18 residues. Looked up from germline, CDR1 is MGHRA and CDR2 is YSYEKL.

V is TRBV15 and J is TRBJ1-1; D is unclear. Germline V gives CDR1 LNHNV, CDR2 YYDKDF (reference sequence). The CDR3 loop spans 16 amino acids. V was pared by 3 bases and J by 0 bases, with 14 bases between. This CDR3 reads CATSSPPGKVNTEAFF. In nucleotides, the CDR3 is TGTGCCACCAGCAGTCCCCCGGGAAAGGTGAACACTGAAGCTTTCTTT.

The chain couples TRBV19 to TRBJ2-7; 8 bases are shared with TRBD1. Germline V gene sequence: CDR1 LNHDA, CDR2 SQIVND (reference sequence). Unmatched junction bases numbered 6, after V lost 5 bases and J lost 0 bases. The CDR3 spans 15 residues. CDR3 in DNA: TGTGCCAGTAGTCCCGGGACAGGATTCTCCTACGAGCAGTACTTC. Translating it yields CASSPGTGFSYEQYF.

As concerns this clone: This same CDR3 is encoded by further DNA sequences in the sample. Written as DNA, the CDR3 is TGTGCCAGCAGCTTGGCGGTACAAGAGACCCAGTACTTC. This encodes CASSLAVQETQYF. The chain recombines TRBV7-3 with TRBJ2-5; D is undetermined. The CDR3 has 13 residues. Germline CDR1 is SGHTA and CDR2 is FQGTGA. With 3 bases removed from V and 2 bases from J, the gap between germline ends came to 7 bases.

This rearrangement joins TRBV5-1 to TRBJ2-3; tentative D call: TRBD2 (5 bases). In germline, CDR1 is SGHRS, CDR2 YFSETQ. The V and J ends lost 1 base and 4 bases respectively, with 13 bases between them. The length of the CDR3 is 15 residues. CDR3 sequence reads: CASSLKRELADTQYF. In nucleotides, the CDR3 is TGCGCCAGCAGCTTGAAGAGGGAATTAGCAGATACGCAGTATTTT.

The gene calls are TRBV5-4 and TRBJ2-5; the D gene is possibly TRBD1 (6 bases). Trimming removed 0 bases at V and 7 bases at J, with 16 bases between. This CDR3 contains 15 residues. Per the germline V gene, CDR1 is SGHNT and CDR2 is YYREEE (reference sequence). This CDR3 is CASSLGTDVPGTQYF. DNA for the CDR3: TGTGCCAGCAGCTTGGGGACAGACGTACCCGGGACCCAGTACTTC.

The gene calls are TRBV19 and TRBJ2-3; D gene unclear. V lost 5 bases to trimming and J lost 1 base, with 16 bases between them. The germline V gene has CDR1 LNHDA and CDR2 SQIVND (reference sequence). This CDR3 has 16 amino acids. CDR3 residues: CASSLSVTYGTDTQYF. CDR3 nucleotide sequence: TGTGCCAGTAGTCTCTCGGTCACTTACGGCACAGATACGCAGTATTTT.

The chain couples TRBV6-1 to TRBJ1-1; D is ambiguous. V lost 6 bases, J lost 1 base, and 9 bases lay in between. The CDR3 has 13 amino acids. Germline V gene data show CDR1 as MNHNS and CDR2 as SASEGT. The CDR3 sequence: CASSFARNTEAFF. DNA for the CDR3: TGTGCCAGCAGCTTCGCACGGAACACTGAAGCTTTCTTT.

The chain is built from TRBV5-1 and TRBJ2-7; D uncertain. This CDR3 region has 19 residues. The ends were cut back, 4 bases at V and 0 bases at J, with 26 bases in the middle. From germline, CDR1 is SGHRS and CDR2 YFSETQ. The CDR3 spells CASSRVGPVLAYPSYEQYF. The CDR3 region has the DNA TGCGCCAGCAGCAGAGTTGGGCCGGTGCTTGCCTATCCCTCCTACGAGCAGTACTTC. Based on the CDR3 plus reference TRBV5-1 and TRBJ2-7, the full variable domain is KAGVTQTPRYLIKTRGQQVTLSCSPISGHRSVSWYQQTPGQGLQFLFEYFSETQRNKGNFPGRFSGRQFSNSRSEMNVSTLELGDSALYLCASSRVGPVLAYPSYEQYFGPGTRLTVT.

The CDR3 nucleotides are TGTGCCAGCAGCCTCAAGGCCCCCGGGGAGCTGTTTTTT. This codes for CASSLKAPGELFF. The chain is built from TRBV11-1 and TRBJ2-2, with D unresolved. Germline CDR1 is SGHAT and CDR2 is FQDESV (reference sequence). V was clipped by 5 bases and J by 6 bases, with 10 bases between them. The CDR3 runs to 13 residues.

The rearrangement joins TRBV5-4 to TRBJ2-5; TRBD1 matches at 11 bases. Germline assignment: CDR1 SGHNT and CDR2 YYREEE (reference sequence). The trim removed 4 bases at V and 5 bases at J, leaving 10 bases unmatched. This CDR3 is built from 16 residues. CDR3 residues: CASSNRDRGIVETQYF. The CDR3 DNA reads TGTGCCAGCAGCAACCGGGACAGGGGGATTGTGGAGACCCAGTACTTC.

This clone counts as medium-sized. The J gene is TRBJ1-1, the V gene TRBV5-8; D ambiguous. Per the germline V gene, CDR1 is SGHTS and CDR2 is YDEGEE. V was clipped by 4 bases and J by 10 bases, with 20 bases between them. The CDR3 sequence is 14 residues long. The CDR3 region is CASSRKLADGRAFF. CDR3 DNA: TGTGCCAGCAGCCGCAAATTGGCTGACGGTCGAGCTTTCTTT.

This chain joins TRBV29-1 and TRBJ1-1; D may be TRBD1 (6 bases). The CDR3 runs 15 residues. CDR1 SQVTM and CDR2 ANQGSEA come from the germline V gene. The V end lost 1 base, the J end lost 4 bases, and 16 bases lay between the germline ends. The CDR3 is CSVEGKGGSGTEAFF. The CDR3 DNA reads as TGCAGCGTTGAAGGGAAAGGGGGGTCCGGCACTGAAGCTTTCTTT.

This clone came up a few times. J is TRBJ1-2 and V is TRBV10-3, with a possible D match to TRBD1 (6 bases). The CDR3 contains 12 residues. Germline lookup yields CDR1 ENHRY and CDR2 SYGVKD. V was trimmed by 4 bases and J by 3 bases, leaving 6 bases between them. The CDR3 region is CAISGTDYGYTF. The CDR3 nucleotides read TGTGCCATCAGTGGGACAGACTATGGCTACACCTTC.

The rearrangement joins TRBV29-1 to TRBJ2-1; unclear D gene. Germline CDR1 and CDR2: SQVTM and ANQGSEA. With 7 bases removed from V and 8 bases from J, the gap between germline ends came to 9 bases. CDR3 length: 10 amino acids. CDR3: CSAGGYEQFF. For the CDR3, the DNA is TGCAGCGCCGGCGGATATGAGCAGTTCTTC.

V is TRBV2 and J is TRBJ1-1; tentative D call: TRBD1 (5 bases). The V end was cut by 1 base, the J end by 3 bases, with 15 bases between. Per germline, CDR1 SNHLY and CDR2 FYNNEI. The CDR3 is 16 amino acids. The CDR3 loop reads CASSEVSGGRDTEAFF. DNA of the CDR3: TGTGCCAGCAGTGAAGTCTCGGGGGGGAGAGACACTGAAGCTTTCTTT.

The rearrangement links TRBV28 to TRBJ2-3; D might be TRBD1 or TRBD2, each matching 6 bases. The germline V and J ends were trimmed by 3 bases and 4 bases, with 11 bases remaining between them. The CDR3 is made up of 14 amino acids. The V gene's germline CDR1 is MDHEN and CDR2 SYDVKM. The CDR3: CASSFQGGPDTQYF. The DNA of the CDR3 is TGTGCCAGCAGTTTTCAAGGGGGGCCAGATACGCAGTATTTT.

The rearrangement uses TRBV20-1 and TRBJ2-7, with a weak D call TRBD2 (5 bases). Germline V CDR1 and CDR2: DFQATT, SNEGSKA (reference sequence). This CDR3 contains 11 residues. Trimming cost V 3 bases and J 7 bases, with 10 bases left between them. The CDR3 coding sequence is TGCAGTGCTAGGGAGGACTCGGAGCAGTACTTC. It specifies CSAREDSEQYF.

This sequence joins TRBV28 and TRBJ1-5, with a tentative D call TRBD1 (5 bases). Germline values: CDR1 MDHEN, CDR2 SYDVKM. V lost 7 bases and J lost 2, with 15 bases in between. There are 15 residues in the CDR3. Here the CDR3 DNA reads TGTGCCAGCATCTCAAAGGAAGGGGGCAATCAGCCCCAGCATTTT. Its protein product is CASISKEGGNQPQHF.

The chain combines TRBV5-6 with TRBJ2-2; D perhaps matches TRBD2 (5 bases). The CDR3 covers 13 residues. Germline V gene lookup returns CDR1 SGHDT and CDR2 YYEEEE. V was clipped by 2 bases and J by 8 bases, with 10 bases between them. The DNA of the CDR3 is TGTGCCAGCAGCTTCTCTAGCCGAGGGGAGCTGTTTTTT. This encodes CASSFSSRGELFF. Based on the CDR3 plus reference TRBV5-6 and TRBJ2-2, the full variable domain is DAGVTQSPTHLIKTRGQQVTLRCSPKSGHDTVSWYQQALGQGPQFIFQYYEEEERQRGNFPDRFSGHQFPNYSSELNVNALLLGDSALYLCASSFSSRGELFFGEGSRLTVL.

J is TRBJ2-7 and V is TRBV5-1; D not resolved. Germline loops: CDR1 SGHRS, CDR2 YFSETQ. The V end lost 2 bases, the J end lost 7 bases, and 10 bases lay between the germline ends. The CDR3 is made up of 12 amino acids. The CDR3 reads CASSLPTREQYF. In DNA form, the CDR3 reads TGCGCCAGCAGCTTACCCACGAGGGAGCAGTACTTC.

Written as DNA, the CDR3 is TGTGCCAGCAGCCCTCCAAACAGGGAGTTGGGCTACACCTTC. As protein: CASSPPNRELGYTF. V usage is TRBV6-5 and J usage is TRBJ1-2, with D maybe TRBD1 (6 bases). V dropped 6 bases and J dropped 8 bases, with 19 bases sitting between them. Germline V gives CDR1 MNHEY, CDR2 SVGAGI. The CDR3 has 14 amino acids.